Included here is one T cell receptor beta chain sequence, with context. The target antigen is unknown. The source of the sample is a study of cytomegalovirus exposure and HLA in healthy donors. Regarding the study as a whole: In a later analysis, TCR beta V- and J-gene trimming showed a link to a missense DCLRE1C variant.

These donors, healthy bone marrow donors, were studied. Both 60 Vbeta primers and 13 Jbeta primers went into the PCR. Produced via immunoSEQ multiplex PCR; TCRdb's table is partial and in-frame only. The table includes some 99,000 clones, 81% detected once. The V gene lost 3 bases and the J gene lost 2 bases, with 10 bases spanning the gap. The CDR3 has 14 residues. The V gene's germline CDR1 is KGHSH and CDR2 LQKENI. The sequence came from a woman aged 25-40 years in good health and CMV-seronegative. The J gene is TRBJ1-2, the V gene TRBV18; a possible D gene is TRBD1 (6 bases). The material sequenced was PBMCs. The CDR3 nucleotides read TGTGCCAGCTCACCTTCAGGGGCAAACTATGGCTACACCTTC. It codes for CASSPSGANYGYTF.